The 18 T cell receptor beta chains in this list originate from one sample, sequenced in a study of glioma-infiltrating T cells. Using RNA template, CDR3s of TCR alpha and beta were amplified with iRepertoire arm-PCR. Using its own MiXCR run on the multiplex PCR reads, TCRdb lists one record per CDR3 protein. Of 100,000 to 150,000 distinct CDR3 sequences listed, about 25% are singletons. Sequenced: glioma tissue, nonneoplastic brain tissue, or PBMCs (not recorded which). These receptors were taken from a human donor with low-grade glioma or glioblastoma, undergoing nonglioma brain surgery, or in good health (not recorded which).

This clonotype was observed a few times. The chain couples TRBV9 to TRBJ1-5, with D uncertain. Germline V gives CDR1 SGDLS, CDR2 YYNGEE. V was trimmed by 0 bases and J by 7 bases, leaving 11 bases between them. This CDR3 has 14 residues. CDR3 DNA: TGTGCCAGCAGCGTAGAGGCTGGGAACCAGCCCCAGCATTTT. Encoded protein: CASSVEAGNQPQHF.

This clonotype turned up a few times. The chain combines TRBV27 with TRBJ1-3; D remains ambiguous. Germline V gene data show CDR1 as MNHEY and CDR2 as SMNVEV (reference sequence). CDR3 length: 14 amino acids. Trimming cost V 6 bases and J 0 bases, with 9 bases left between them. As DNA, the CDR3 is TGTGCCAGCAGCGCTTCCCCCTCTGGAAACACCATATATTTT. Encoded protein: CASSASPSGNTIYF.

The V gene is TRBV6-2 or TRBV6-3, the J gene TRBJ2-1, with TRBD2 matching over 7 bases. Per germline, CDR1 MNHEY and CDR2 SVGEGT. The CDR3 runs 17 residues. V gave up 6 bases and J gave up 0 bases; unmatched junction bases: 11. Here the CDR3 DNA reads TGTGCCAGCAGCCCCTTTAGCGGGTCAAGCTCCTACAATGAGCAGTTCTTC. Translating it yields CASSPFSGSSSYNEQFF.

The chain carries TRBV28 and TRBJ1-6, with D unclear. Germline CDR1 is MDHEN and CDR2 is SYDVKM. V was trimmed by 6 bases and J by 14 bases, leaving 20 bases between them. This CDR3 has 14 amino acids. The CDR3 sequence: CASSSNTAPRTLHF. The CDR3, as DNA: TGTGCCAGCAGCTCAAACACCGCTCCAAGGACCCTCCACTTT. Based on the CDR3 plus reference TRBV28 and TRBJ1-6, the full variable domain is DVKVTQSSRYLVKRTGEKVFLECVQDMDHENMFWYRQDPGLGLRLIYFSYDVKMKEKGDIPEGYSVSREKKERFSLILESASTNQTSMYLCASSSNTAPRTLHFGNGTRLTVT.

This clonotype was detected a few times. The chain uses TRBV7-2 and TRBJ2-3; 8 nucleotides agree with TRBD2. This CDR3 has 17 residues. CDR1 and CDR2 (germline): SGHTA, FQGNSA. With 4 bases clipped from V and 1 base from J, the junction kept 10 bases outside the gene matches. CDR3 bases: TGTGCCAGCAGCTCGAAAAAAGCGGGGGAGGGCACAGATACGCAGTATTTT. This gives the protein CASSSKKAGEGTDTQYF.

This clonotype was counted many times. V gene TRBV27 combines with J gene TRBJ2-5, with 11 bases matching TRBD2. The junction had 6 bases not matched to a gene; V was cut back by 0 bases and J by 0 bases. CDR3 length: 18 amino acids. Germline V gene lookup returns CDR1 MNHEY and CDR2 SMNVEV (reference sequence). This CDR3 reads CASSLSYLAGGNQETQYF. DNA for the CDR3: TGTGCCAGCAGTTTATCCTATCTAGCGGGGGGCAACCAAGAGACCCAGTACTTC.

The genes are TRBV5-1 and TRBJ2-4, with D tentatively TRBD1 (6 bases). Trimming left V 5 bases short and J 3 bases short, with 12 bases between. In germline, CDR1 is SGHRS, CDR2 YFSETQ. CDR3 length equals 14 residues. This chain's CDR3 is CASSTDRLKNIQYF. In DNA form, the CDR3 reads TGCGCCAGCAGTACCGACAGGCTCAAAAACATTCAGTACTTC. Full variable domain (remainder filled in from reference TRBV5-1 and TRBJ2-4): KAGVTQTPRYLIKTRGQQVTLSCSPISGHRSVSWYQQTPGQGLQFLFEYFSETQRNKGNFPGRFSGRQFSNSRSEMNVSTLELGDSALYLCASSTDRLKNIQYFGAGTRLSVL.

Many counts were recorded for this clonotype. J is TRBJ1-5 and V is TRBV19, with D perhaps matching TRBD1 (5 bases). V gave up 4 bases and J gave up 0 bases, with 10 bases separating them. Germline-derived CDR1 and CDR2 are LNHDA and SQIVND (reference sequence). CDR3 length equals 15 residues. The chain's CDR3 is CASSTWTHSNQPQHF. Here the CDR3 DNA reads TGTGCCAGTAGTACGTGGACACATAGCAATCAGCCCCAGCATTTT.

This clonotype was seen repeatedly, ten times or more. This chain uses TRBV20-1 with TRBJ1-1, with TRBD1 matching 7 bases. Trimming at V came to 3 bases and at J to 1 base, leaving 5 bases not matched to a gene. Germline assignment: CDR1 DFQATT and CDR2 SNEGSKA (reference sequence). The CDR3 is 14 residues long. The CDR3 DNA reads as TGCAGTGCTAGGCCCAGACAGGGGAACACTGAAGCTTTCTTT. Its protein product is CSARPRQGNTEAFF.

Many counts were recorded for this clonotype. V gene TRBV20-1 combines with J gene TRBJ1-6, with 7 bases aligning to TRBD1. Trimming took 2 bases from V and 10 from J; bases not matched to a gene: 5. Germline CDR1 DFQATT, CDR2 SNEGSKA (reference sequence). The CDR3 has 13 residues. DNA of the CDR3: TGCAGTGCTAGAAGACAGGGATACTCACCCCTCCACTTT. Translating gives CSARRQGYSPLHF.

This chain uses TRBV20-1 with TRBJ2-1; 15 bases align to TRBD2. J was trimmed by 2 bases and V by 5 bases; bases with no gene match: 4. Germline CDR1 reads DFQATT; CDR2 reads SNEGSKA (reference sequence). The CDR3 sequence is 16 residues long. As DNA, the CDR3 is TGCAGTGCTCTGGGGACTAGCGGGGGGCCCTACAATGAGCAGTTCTTC. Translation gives CSALGTSGGPYNEQFF.

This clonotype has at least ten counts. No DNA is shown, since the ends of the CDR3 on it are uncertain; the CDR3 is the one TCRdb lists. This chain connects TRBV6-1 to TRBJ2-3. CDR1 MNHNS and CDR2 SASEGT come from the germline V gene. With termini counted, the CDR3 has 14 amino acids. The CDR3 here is CASSSSMPTDTQYF.

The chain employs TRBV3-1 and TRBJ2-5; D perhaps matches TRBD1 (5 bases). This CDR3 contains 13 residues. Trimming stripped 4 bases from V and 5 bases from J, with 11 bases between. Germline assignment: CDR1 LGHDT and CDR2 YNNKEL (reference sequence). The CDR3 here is CASSPAGRETQYF. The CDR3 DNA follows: TGTGCCAGCAGCCCGGCAGGGCGGGAGACCCAGTACTTC.

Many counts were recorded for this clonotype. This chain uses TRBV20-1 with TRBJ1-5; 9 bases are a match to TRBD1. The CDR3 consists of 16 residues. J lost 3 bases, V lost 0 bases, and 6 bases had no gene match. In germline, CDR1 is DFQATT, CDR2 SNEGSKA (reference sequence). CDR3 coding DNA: TGCAGTGCTAGAGATTATGGGACAGGGACCAATCAGCCCCAGCATTTT. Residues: CSARDYGTGTNQPQHF.

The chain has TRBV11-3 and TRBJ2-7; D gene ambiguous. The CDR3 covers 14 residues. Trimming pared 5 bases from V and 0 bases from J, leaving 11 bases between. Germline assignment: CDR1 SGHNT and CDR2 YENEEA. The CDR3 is CASSQDPSSYEQYV. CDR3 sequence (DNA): TGTGCCAGCAGCCAAGACCCGAGCTCCTACGAGCAGTACGTC.

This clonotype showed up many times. In DNA form, the CDR3 reads TGTGCCAGCAGGGGCGACCCCGCCGCGAACACTGAAGCTTTCTTT. Translation gives CASRGDPAANTEAFF. The rearrangement joins TRBV6-1 to TRBJ1-1; no clear D gene. Germline assignment: CDR1 MNHNS and CDR2 SASEGT. The length of the CDR3 is 15 residues. Trimming cost V 6 bases and J 1 base, with 15 bases left between them.

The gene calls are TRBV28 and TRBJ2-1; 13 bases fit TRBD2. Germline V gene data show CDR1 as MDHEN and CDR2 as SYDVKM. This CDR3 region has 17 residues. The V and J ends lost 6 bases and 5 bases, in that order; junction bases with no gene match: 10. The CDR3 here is CASSPRTSGGENNEQFF. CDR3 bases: TGTGCCAGCAGCCCAAGAACTAGCGGGGGGGAGAACAATGAGCAGTTCTTC.

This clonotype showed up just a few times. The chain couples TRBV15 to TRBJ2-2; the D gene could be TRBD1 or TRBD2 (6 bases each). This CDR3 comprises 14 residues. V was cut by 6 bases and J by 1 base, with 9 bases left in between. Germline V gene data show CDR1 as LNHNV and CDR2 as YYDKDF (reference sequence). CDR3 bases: TGTGCCACCAGTGGGGGGCAGAACACCGGGGAGCTGTTTTTT. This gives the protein CATSGGQNTGELFF. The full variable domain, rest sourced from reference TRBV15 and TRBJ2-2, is DAMVIQNPRYQVTQFGKPVTLSCSQTLNHNVMYWYQQKSSQAPKLLFHYYDKDFNNEADTPDNFQSRRPNTSFCFLDIRSPGLGDTAMYLCATSGGQNTGELFFGEGSRLTVL.